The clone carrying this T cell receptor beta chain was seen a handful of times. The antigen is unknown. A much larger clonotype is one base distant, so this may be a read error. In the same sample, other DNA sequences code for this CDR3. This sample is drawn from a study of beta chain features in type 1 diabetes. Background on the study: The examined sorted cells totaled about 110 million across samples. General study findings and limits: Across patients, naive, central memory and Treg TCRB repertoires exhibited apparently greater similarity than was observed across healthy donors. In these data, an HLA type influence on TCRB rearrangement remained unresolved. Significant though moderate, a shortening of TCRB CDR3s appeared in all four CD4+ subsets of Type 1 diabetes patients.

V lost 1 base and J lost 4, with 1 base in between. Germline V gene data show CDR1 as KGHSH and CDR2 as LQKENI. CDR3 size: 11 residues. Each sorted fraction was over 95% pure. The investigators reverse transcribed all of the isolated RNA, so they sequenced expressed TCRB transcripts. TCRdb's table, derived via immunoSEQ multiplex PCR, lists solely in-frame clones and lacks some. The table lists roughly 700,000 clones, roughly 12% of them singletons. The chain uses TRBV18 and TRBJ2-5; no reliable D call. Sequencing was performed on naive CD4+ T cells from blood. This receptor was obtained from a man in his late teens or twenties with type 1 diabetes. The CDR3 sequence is CASSPLETQYF. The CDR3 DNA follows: TGTGCCAGCTCACCACTAGAGACCCAGTACTTC.